These 24 T cell receptor beta chains were all obtained from the same sample, sequenced in a study of blood T cell repertoires in COVID-19. Using immunoSEQ multiplex PCR, the repertoire was profiled, and TCRdb retains in-frame clones only, with some absent. Of 210,000 or so clones in the sample, roughly nine tenths were seen once. Sequencing used peripheral blood. The receptors derive from a woman aged 18-35 years who had recovered from COVID-19.

This clone was seen a handful of times. The V and J genes are TRBV7-3 and TRBJ2-7; possible D gene TRBD2, 6 bases. Germline V gene data show CDR1 as SGHTA and CDR2 as FQGTGA. The V and J ends lost 3 bases and 3 bases respectively, with 12 bases between them. CDR3 length: 14 amino acids. CDR3 DNA sequence: TGTGCCAGCAGCTTCGCGGGCGGGGACTACGAGCAGTACTTC. Amino acids: CASSFAGGDYEQYF.

The CDR3 loop is CASSLVSIGTGGAHGEYGYTF. The CDR3 DNA is TGCGCCAGCAGCTTGGTGTCAATCGGGACAGGGGGCGCTCATGGAGAATATGGCTACACCTTC. The chain joins TRBV5-1 to TRBJ1-2, with TRBD1 matching over 12 bases. Germline CDR1 is SGHRS and CDR2 is YFSETQ. CDR3 length equals 21 residues. After removal of 0 bases from V and 5 bases from J, the junction contained 20 bases not matched to a gene.

The chain is built from TRBV5-1 and TRBJ2-2, with TRBD1 matching over 7 bases. CDR1 is SGHRS and CDR2 is YFSETQ in the germline V gene. The CDR3 runs 16 residues. V gave up 4 bases and J gave up 5 bases; unmatched junction bases: 11. For the CDR3, the DNA is TGCGCCAGCAGCCCCTTTGTAGGGGGCTTTACCGGGGAGCTGTTTTTT. Translated: CASSPFVGGFTGELFF.

The V call is TRBV7-3, the J call TRBJ1-1, with 9 bases identical to TRBD1. The CDR3 has 14 residues. Germline-derived CDR1 and CDR2 are SGHTA and FQGTGA. Unmatched junction bases numbered 5, after V lost 5 bases and J lost 4 bases. CDR3 region: CASSTGTGTTEAFF. For the CDR3, the DNA is TGTGCCAGCAGCACCGGGACAGGGACCACTGAAGCTTTCTTT.

This chain connects TRBV6-5 to TRBJ2-7; possibly TRBD2 for D (6 bases). Germline CDR1 reads MNHEY; CDR2 reads SVGAGI. The CDR3 has 13 amino acids. The V end was cut by 6 bases, the J end by 3 bases, with 12 bases between. CDR3 amino acids: CASRSLTSYEQYF. The CDR3 bases are TGTGCCAGCAGATCTTTGACTAGCTACGAGCAGTACTTC.

V gene TRBV5-1 combines with J gene TRBJ1-3; weak D call: TRBD1 (5 bases). Germline CDR1 reads SGHRS; CDR2 reads YFSETQ. The CDR3 runs to 14 residues. Trimming pared 5 bases from V and 4 bases from J, leaving 13 bases between. The DNA for the CDR3 is TGCGCCAGCAGGAGCGGGACGGCCGGAAACACCATATATTTT. Its protein product is CASRSGTAGNTIYF. Complete variable domain (other parts from reference TRBV5-1 and TRBJ1-3): KAGVTQTPRYLIKTRGQQVTLSCSPISGHRSVSWYQQTPGQGLQFLFEYFSETQRNKGNFPGRFSGRQFSNSRSEMNVSTLELGDSALYLCASRSGTAGNTIYFGEGSWLTVV.

The chain is built from TRBV10-1 and TRBJ1-1, with 8 nucleotides matching TRBD1. Unmatched junction bases numbered 3, after V lost 5 bases and J lost 7 bases. The germline V gene encodes CDR1 WNHNN and CDR2 SYGVQD (reference sequence). This CDR3 is 12 amino acids long. DNA of the CDR3: TGCGCCAGCAGTCCGGACAGGGTTGAAGCTTTCTTT. Amino acids: CASSPDRVEAFF.

This chain joins TRBV7-8 and TRBJ1-1, with unresolved D. This CDR3 comprises 12 residues. V was cut by 5 bases and J by 11 bases, with 15 bases left in between. Germline CDR1 and CDR2: SGHVS and FQNEAQ. DNA of the CDR3: TGTGCCAGCAGCCCCCAAGGCCAGCGGGCTTTCTTT. It codes for CASSPQGQRAFF. Variable domain in full (rest from reference TRBV7-8 and TRBJ1-1): GAGVSQSPRYKVAKRGQDVALRCDPISGHVSLFWYQQALGQGPEFLTYFQNEAQLDKSGLPSDRFFAERPEGSVSTLKIQRTQQEDSAVYLCASSPQGQRAFFGQGTRLTVV.

This clone was seen once. The chain joins TRBV27 to TRBJ2-1, with D tentatively TRBD2 (6 bases). V lost 7 bases and J lost 9, with 25 bases in between. The CDR3 has 16 amino acids. Germline V lookup: CDR1 MNHEY, CDR2 SMNVEV (reference sequence). In DNA form, the CDR3 reads TGTGCCAGCACCGGTTGGCGGGCACAATTCGGGGGTGAGCAGTTCTTC. It translates to CASTGWRAQFGGEQFF.

The chain joins TRBV3-1 (or the pseudogene TRBV3-2) to TRBJ2-1, with D tentatively TRBD2 (7 bases). Germline V gives CDR1 LGHDT, CDR2 YNNKEL (reference sequence). Deletions cut 5 bases from V and 15 bases from J, with 17 bases between. CDR3 size: 12 residues. CDR3 in amino acids: CASSASGEGGFF. The CDR3 coding sequence is TGTGCCAGCAGCGCTAGCGGAGAGGGGGGGTTCTTC.

The chain uses TRBV7-3 and TRBJ2-5; the match to TRBD2 covers 16 bases. V lost 5 bases, J lost 5 bases, and 5 bases stayed unmatched. The CDR3 loop spans 16 amino acids. Per the germline V gene, CDR1 is SGHTA and CDR2 is FQGTGA. In DNA form, the CDR3 reads TGTGCCAGCAGCCTCGGGACTAGCGGGAGGGCGGAGACCCAGTACTTC. Translation: CASSLGTSGRAETQYF. The full variable domain, its missing parts supplied by reference TRBV7-3 and TRBJ2-5, is GAGVSQTPSNKVTEKGKYVELRCDPISGHTALYWYRQSLGQGPEFLIYFQGTGAADDSGLPNDRFFAVRPEGSVSTLKIQRTERGDSAVYLCASSLGTSGRAETQYFGPGTRLLVL.

This clone was detected only a few times. V and J are TRBV19 and TRBJ1-5; TRBD1 matches 7 bases. The CDR3 sequence is 16 residues long. The germline gives CDR1 LNHDA, CDR2 SQIVND (reference sequence). Trimming removed 8 bases from V and 2 bases from J; junction bases left unmatched: 12. The chain's CDR3 is CASSLHTGDGNQPQHF. The CDR3 DNA reads TGTGCCAGTTCCCTGCACACAGGGGATGGCAATCAGCCCCAGCATTTT.

This clone has only a few counts. V and J are TRBV10-3 and TRBJ2-7; tentative D call: TRBD1 (5 bases). V was cut by 5 bases and J by 0 bases, with 11 bases left in between. CDR1 and CDR2 (germline): ENHRY, SYGVKD. This CDR3 has 14 residues. The CDR3 spells CAISHDRGSYEQYF. CDR3 in DNA: TGTGCCATCAGTCACGACAGAGGCTCCTACGAGCAGTACTTC.

The chain joins TRBV6-5 to TRBJ1-1, with D unresolved. V lost 3 bases to trimming and J lost 7 bases, with 15 bases between them. The CDR3 is 14 residues long. Germline V CDR1 and CDR2: MNHEY, SVGAGI. The CDR3 bases are TGTGCCAGCAGTTATTCCCGGAGGACGGGTGAAGCTTTCTTT. It encodes CASSYSRRTGEAFF.

V and J are TRBV7-3 and TRBJ2-1; 12 bases map to TRBD2. The CDR3 consists of 17 residues. The V segment lost 8 bases and the J segment 4 bases; nucleotides outside the gene matches: 12. The germline CDR1 and CDR2 sequences are SGHTA and FQGTGA. In DNA, the CDR3 is TGTGCCAGCTCTTTTAGAGCCGGGACTAGCGGGTACAATGAGCAGTTCTTC. This sequence encodes CASSFRAGTSGYNEQFF. The full variable domain, with the rest looked up from reference TRBV7-3 and TRBJ2-1, is GAGVSQTPSNKVTEKGKYVELRCDPISGHTALYWYRQSLGQGPEFLIYFQGTGAADDSGLPNDRFFAVRPEGSVSTLKIQRTERGDSAVYLCASSFRAGTSGYNEQFFGPGTRLTVL.

The chain carries TRBV28 and TRBJ1-4; 11 nucleotides agree with TRBD1. The CDR3 contains 16 residues. The V gene end was trimmed by 8 bases and the J gene end by 0 bases; junction bases not matched to a gene: 5. Germline values: CDR1 MDHEN, CDR2 SYDVKM. In nucleotides, the CDR3 is TGTGCCAGCGGGACAGGGGGATTAGCAACTAATGAAAAACTGTTTTTT. Encoded protein: CASGTGGLATNEKLFF.

The genes are TRBV9 and TRBJ2-1; TRBD2 aligns across 14 bases. With V trimmed by 3 bases and J by 5 bases, 7 bases remained unmatched. Germline CDR1 reads SGDLS; CDR2 reads YYNGEE. The CDR3 sequence is 17 residues long. As DNA, the CDR3 is TGTGCCAGCAGCGCATACCCGGGACTAGCGGGAGACAATGAGCAGTTCTTC. The encoded protein is CASSAYPGLAGDNEQFF.

The chain joins TRBV25-1 to TRBJ2-1; 7 positions match TRBD1. V was clipped by 1 base and J by 9 bases; unmatched bases: 9. CDR3 length equals 15 residues. Germline CDR1 and CDR2: MGHDK and SYGVNS. CDR3 sequence (DNA): TGTGCCAGCAGTGAATTTGGGACAGCTCGGGGTGAGCAGTTCTTC. This sequence encodes CASSEFGTARGEQFF.

The V and J genes are TRBV7-9 and TRBJ2-7, with D possibly being TRBD1 (6 bases). Trimming pared 8 bases from V and 3 bases from J, leaving 20 bases between. CDR1 SEHNR and CDR2 FQNEAQ come from the germline V gene (reference sequence). The CDR3 is made up of 15 amino acids. CDR3 DNA sequence: TGTGCCAGCGTTATATCCGGGACACAGAGCTACGAGCAGTACTTC. It encodes CASVISGTQSYEQYF.

This clone was seen more than once but under ten times. The CDR3 DNA sequence: TGTGCCAGCAGGCCAACAGAGGGAACAGTCACAGATACGCAGTATTTT. Translated: CASRPTEGTVTDTQYF. The chain has TRBV14 and TRBJ2-3; tentatively, D is TRBD2 (5 bases). This CDR3 region has 16 residues. Between the trimmed V and J ends, which lost 6 bases and 2 bases, there was a span of 18 bases. Looked up from germline, CDR1 is SGHDN and CDR2 is FVKESK.

This clone is a singleton in its sample. The chain joins TRBV30 to TRBJ1-1; D possibly corresponds to TRBD1 (5 bases). Germline lookup yields CDR1 GTSNPN and CDR2 SVGIG (reference sequence). V shed 4 bases and J shed 6 bases, with 9 bases lying between them. This CDR3 region has 11 residues. The CDR3 region is CAWTGWAEAFF. Here the CDR3 DNA reads TGTGCCTGGACAGGGTGGGCTGAAGCTTTCTTT. The whole variable domain, remainder taken from reference TRBV30 and TRBJ1-1, is SQTIHQWPATLVQPVGSPLSLECTVEGTSNPNLYWYRQAAGRGLQLLFYSVGIGQISSEVPQNLSASRPQDRQFILSSKKLLLSDSGFYLCAWTGWAEAFFGQGTRLTVV.

The J gene is TRBJ2-7, the V gene TRBV5-1; a weak D match, TRBD1 (6 bases). There are 15 residues in the CDR3. Germline V gene data show CDR1 as SGHRS and CDR2 as YFSETQ. V lost 5 bases and J lost 9, with 24 bases in between. The CDR3 DNA is TGCGCCAGCAGTTCACAGGGCAGGGGTTCCCCCGGGCAGTACTTC. Its protein is CASSSQGRGSPGQYF. Based on the CDR3 plus reference TRBV5-1 and TRBJ2-7, the full variable domain is KAGVTQTPRYLIKTRGQQVTLSCSPISGHRSVSWYQQTPGQGLQFLFEYFSETQRNKGNFPGRFSGRQFSNSRSEMNVSTLELGDSALYLCASSSQGRGSPGQYFGPGTRLTVT.

A single count supports this clone. This chain links TRBV11-2 with TRBJ1-1; the D is unclear. With 4 bases removed from V and 2 bases from J, the gap between germline ends came to 17 bases. This CDR3 comprises 16 residues. Germline loops: CDR1 SGHAT, CDR2 FQNNGV. The DNA for the CDR3 is TGTGCCAGCAGCTCAGCGGTCGGTCCATATAACACTGAAGCTTTCTTT. Translation: CASSSAVGPYNTEAFF.

This clone has just a few counts. The chain is built from TRBV4-2 and TRBJ2-2; D is unclear. Germline V gene sequence: CDR1 LGHNA, CDR2 YNFKEQ. The V and J ends lost 4 bases and 1 base respectively, with 7 bases between them. The CDR3 is 14 residues long. CDR3: CASSPRQNTGELFF. In DNA form, the CDR3 reads TGTGCCAGCAGCCCAAGACAGAACACCGGGGAGCTGTTTTTT.